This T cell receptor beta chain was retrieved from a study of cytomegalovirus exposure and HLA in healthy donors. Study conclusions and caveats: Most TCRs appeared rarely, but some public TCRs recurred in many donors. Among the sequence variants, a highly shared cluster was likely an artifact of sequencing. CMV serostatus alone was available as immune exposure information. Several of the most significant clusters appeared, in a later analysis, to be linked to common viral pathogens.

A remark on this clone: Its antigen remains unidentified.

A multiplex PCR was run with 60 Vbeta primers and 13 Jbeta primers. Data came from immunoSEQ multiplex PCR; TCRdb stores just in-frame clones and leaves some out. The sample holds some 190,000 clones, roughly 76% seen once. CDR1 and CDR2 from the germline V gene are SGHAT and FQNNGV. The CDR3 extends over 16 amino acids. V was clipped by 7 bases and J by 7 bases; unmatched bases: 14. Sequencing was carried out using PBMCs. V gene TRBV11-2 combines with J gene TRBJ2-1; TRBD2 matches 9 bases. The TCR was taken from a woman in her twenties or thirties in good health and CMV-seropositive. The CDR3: CASNPPGLALHNEQFF. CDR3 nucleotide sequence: TGTGCCAGCAACCCCCCCGGACTAGCGTTACATAATGAGCAGTTCTTC. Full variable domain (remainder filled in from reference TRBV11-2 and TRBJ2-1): EAGVAQSPRYKIIEKRQSVAFWCNPISGHATLYWYQQILGQGPKLLIQFQNNGVVDDSQLPKDRFSAERLKGVDSTLKIQPAKLEDSAVYLCASNPPGLALHNEQFFGPGTRLTVL.